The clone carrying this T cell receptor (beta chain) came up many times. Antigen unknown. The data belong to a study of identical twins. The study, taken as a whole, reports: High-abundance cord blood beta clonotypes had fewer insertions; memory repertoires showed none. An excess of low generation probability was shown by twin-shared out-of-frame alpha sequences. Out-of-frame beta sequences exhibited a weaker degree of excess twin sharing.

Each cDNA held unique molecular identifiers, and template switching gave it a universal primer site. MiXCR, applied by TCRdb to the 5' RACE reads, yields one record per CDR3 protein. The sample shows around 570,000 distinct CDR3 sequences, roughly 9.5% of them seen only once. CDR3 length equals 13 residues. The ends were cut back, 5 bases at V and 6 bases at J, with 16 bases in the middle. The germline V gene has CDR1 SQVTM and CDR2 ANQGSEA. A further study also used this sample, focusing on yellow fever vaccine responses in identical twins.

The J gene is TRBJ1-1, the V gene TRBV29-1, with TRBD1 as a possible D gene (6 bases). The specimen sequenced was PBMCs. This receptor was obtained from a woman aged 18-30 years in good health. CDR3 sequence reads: CSVSLGEGAEAFF. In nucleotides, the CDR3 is TGCAGCGTTTCGTTGGGGGAGGGGGCTGAAGCTTTCTTT.